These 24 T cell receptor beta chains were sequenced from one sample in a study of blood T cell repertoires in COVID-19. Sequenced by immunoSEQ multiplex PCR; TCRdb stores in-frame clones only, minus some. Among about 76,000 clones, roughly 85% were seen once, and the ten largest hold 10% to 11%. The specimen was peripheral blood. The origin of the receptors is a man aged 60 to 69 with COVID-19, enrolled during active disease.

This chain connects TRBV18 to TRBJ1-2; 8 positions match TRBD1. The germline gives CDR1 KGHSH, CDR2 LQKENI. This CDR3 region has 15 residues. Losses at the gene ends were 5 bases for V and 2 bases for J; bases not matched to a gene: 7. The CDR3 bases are TGTGCCAGCTCAACGAGTCGACAGGGGAACTATGGCTACACCTTC. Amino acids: CASSTSRQGNYGYTF.

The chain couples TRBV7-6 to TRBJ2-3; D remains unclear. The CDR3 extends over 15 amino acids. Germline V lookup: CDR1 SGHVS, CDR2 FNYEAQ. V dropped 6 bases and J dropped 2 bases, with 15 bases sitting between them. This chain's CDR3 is CASRLTTFSTDTQYF. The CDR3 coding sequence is TGTGCCAGCAGACTGACGACTTTCTCCACAGATACGCAGTATTTT.

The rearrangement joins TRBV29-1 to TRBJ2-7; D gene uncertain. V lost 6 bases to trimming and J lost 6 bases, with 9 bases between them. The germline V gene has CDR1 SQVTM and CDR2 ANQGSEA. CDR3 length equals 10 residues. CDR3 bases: TGCAGCGTGGTAGAGGTCGAGCAGTACTTC. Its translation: CSVVEVEQYF.

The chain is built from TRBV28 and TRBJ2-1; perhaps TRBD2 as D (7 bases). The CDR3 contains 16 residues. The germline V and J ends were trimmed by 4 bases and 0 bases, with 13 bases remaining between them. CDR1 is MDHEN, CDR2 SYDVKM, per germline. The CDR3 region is CASSSSGGPSYNEQFF. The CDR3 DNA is TGTGCCAGCAGTTCCTCCGGGGGGCCCTCCTACAATGAGCAGTTCTTC.

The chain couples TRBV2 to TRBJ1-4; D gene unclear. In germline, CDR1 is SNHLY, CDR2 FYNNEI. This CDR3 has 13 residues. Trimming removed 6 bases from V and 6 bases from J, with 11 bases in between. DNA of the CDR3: TGTGCCAGCAGGGCGGGCGGTGATGAAAAACTGTTTTTT. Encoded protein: CASRAGGDEKLFF.

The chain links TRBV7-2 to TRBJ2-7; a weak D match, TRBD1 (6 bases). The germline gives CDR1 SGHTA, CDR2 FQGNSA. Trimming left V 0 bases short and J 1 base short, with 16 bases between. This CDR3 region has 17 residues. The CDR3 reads CASSLARGGHISYEQYF. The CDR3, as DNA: TGTGCCAGCAGCTTAGCGCGTGGGGGCCACATTTCCTACGAGCAGTACTTC.

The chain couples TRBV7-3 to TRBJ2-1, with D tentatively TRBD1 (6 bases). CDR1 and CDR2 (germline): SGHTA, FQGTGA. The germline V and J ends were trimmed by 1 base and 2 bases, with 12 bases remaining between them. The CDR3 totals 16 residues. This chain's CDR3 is CASSLNPGVTYNEQFF. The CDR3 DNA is TGTGCCAGCAGCTTAAACCCAGGGGTGACCTACAATGAGCAGTTCTTC.

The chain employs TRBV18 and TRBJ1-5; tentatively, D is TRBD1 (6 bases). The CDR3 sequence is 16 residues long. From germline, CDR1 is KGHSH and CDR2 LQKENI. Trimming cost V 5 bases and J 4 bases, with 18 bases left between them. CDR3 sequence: CASSKVGGQYNQPQHF. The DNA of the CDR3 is TGTGCCAGCTCAAAAGTTGGGGGACAATATAATCAGCCCCAGCATTTT.

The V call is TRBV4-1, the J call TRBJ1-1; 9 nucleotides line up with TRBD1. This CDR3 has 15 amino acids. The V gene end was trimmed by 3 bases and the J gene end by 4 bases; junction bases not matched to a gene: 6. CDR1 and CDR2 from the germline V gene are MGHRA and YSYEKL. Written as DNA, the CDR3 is TGCGCCAGCAGCCAGGGACAGGGTTTGAGCACTGAAGCTTTCTTT. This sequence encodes CASSQGQGLSTEAFF.

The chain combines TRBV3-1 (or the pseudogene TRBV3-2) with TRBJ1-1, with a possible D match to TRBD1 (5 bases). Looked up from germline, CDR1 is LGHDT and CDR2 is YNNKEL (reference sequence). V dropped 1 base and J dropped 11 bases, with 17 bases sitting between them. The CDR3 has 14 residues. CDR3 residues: CASSQVGQIGRAFF. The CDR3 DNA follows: TGTGCCAGCAGCCAAGTAGGACAAATAGGTCGGGCTTTCTTT.

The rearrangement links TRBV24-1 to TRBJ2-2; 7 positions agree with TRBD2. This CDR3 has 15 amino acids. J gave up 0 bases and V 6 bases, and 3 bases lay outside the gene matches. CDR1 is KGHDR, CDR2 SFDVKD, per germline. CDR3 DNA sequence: TGTGCCACCAGTTGGAGCGGGACGAACACCGGGGAGCTGTTTTTT. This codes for CATSWSGTNTGELFF.

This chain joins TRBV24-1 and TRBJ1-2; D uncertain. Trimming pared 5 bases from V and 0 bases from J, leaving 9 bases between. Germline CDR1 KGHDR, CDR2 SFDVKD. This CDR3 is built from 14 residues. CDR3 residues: CATSVGGANYGYTF. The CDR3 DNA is TGTGCCACCAGTGTCGGCGGAGCTAACTATGGCTACACCTTC.

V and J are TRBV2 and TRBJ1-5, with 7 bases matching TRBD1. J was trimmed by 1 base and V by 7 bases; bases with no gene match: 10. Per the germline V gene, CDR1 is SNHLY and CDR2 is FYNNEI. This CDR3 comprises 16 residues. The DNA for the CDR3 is TGTGCCAGCAACCAGCAGGGGGACTTGAGCAATCAGCCCCAGCATTTT. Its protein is CASNQQGDLSNQPQHF.

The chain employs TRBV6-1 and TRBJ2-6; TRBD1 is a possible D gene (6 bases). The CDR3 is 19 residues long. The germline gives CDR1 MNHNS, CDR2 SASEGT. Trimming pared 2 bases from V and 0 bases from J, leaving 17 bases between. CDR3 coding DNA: TGTGCCAGCAGTGAATCACGAGGGGTCAGGGGCTCTGGGGCCAACGTCCTGACTTTC. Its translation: CASSESRGVRGSGANVLTF.

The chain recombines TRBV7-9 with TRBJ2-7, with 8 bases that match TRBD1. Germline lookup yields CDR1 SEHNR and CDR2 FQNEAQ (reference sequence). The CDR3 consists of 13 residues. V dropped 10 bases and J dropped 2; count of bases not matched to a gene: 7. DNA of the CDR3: TGTGCCATCATCCGGGACAGGACCTACGAGCAGTACTTC. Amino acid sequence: CAIIRDRTYEQYF.

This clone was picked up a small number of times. The CDR3 region has the DNA TGTGCCAGCAGTGGACCTCAGGGGGCGGTTGGGGCCAACGTCCTGACTTTC. It is translated as CASSGPQGAVGANVLTF. V and J are TRBV28 and TRBJ2-6; TRBD1 matches 8 bases. Trimming at V came to 5 bases and at J to 3 bases, leaving 9 bases not matched to a gene. CDR3 length equals 17 residues. Germline CDR1 is MDHEN and CDR2 is SYDVKM.

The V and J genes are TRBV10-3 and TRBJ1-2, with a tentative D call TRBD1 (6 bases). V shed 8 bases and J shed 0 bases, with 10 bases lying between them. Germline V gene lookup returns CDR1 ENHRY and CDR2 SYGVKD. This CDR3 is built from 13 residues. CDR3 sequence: CAIWDTSNYGYTF. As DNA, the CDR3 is TGTGCCATCTGGGACACTTCTAACTATGGCTACACCTTC.

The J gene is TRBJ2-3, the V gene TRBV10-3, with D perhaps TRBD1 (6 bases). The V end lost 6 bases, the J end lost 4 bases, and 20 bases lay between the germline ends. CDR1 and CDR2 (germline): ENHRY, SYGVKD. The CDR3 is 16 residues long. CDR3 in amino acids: CAIRDSTGQEADTQYF. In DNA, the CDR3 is TGTGCCATCAGAGACTCCACGGGACAAGAGGCAGATACGCAGTATTTT.

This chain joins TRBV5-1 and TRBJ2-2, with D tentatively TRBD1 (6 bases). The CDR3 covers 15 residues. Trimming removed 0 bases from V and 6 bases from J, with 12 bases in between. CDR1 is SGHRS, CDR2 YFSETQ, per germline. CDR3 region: CASSLAAGESGELFF. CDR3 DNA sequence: TGCGCCAGCAGCTTGGCGGCAGGGGAGTCCGGGGAGCTGTTTTTT. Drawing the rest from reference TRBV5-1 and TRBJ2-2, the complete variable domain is KAGVTQTPRYLIKTRGQQVTLSCSPISGHRSVSWYQQTPGQGLQFLFEYFSETQRNKGNFPGRFSGRQFSNSRSEMNVSTLELGDSALYLCASSLAAGESGELFFGEGSRLTVL.

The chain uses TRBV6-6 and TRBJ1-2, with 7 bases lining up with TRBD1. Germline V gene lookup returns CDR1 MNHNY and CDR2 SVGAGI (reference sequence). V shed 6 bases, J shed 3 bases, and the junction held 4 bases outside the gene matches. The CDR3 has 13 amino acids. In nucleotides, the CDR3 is TGTGCCAGCAGACCCGGGACAGACTATGGCTACACCTTC. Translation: CASRPGTDYGYTF.

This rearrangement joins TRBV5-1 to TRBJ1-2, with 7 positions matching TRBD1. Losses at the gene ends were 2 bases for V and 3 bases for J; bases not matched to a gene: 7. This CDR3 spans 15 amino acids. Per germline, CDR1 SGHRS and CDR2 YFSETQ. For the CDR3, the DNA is TGCGCCAGCAGCTTACAGGGGATGAGCGACTATGGCTACACCTTC. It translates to CASSLQGMSDYGYTF.

CDR3 protein: CASSLGTEEAFF. The CDR3 region has the DNA TGTGCCAGCAGTTTGGGGACAGAAGAAGCTTTCTTT. This chain links TRBV6-6 with TRBJ1-1; 7 nucleotides align to TRBD1. Germline loops: CDR1 MNHNY, CDR2 SVGAGI (reference sequence). The CDR3 is 12 amino acids. Unmatched junction bases numbered 4, after V lost 4 bases and J lost 8 bases.

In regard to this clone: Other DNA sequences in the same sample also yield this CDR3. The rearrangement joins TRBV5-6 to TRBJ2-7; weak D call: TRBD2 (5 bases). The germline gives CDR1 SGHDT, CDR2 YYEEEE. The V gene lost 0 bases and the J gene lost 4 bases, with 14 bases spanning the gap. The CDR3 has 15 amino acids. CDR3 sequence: CASSLATQLGYEQYF. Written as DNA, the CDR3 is TGTGCCAGCAGCTTGGCAACCCAACTAGGGTACGAGCAGTACTTC. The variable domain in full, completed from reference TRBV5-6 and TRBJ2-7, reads DAGVTQSPTHLIKTRGQQVTLRCSPKSGHDTVSWYQQALGQGPQFIFQYYEEEERQRGNFPDRFSGHQFPNYSSELNVNALLLGDSALYLCASSLATQLGYEQYFGPGTRLTVT.

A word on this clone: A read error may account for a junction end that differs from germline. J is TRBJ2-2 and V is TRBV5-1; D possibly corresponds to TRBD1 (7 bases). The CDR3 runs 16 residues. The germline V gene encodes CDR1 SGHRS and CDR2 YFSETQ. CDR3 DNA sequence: TGCGCCAGCACCCTAGGGGGGACAGCTCGTGCTGGGGAGGTGTTTTTT. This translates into CASTLGGTARAGEVFF.